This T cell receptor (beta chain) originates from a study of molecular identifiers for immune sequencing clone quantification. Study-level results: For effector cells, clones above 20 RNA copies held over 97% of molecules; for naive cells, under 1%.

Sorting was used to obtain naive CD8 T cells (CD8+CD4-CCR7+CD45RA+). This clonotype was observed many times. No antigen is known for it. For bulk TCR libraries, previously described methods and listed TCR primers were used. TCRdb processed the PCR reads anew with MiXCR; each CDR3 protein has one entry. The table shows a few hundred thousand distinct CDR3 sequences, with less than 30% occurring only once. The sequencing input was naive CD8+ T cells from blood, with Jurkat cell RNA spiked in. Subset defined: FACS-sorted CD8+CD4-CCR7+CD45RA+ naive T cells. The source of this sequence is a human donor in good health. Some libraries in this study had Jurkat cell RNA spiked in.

The chain's CDR3 is CATSPLAGSYNEQFF. CDR3 DNA: TGTGCCACCAGTCCCCTAGCGGGAAGCTACAATGAGCAGTTCTTC. The rearrangement uses TRBV24-1 and TRBJ2-1; 9 bases agree with TRBD2. CDR3 length: 15 residues. V was pared by 6 bases and J by 3 bases, with 5 bases of the junction left unmatched. In germline, CDR1 is KGHDR, CDR2 SFDVKD.